The source of this T cell receptor (beta chain) is a study of blood T cells in healthy people across ages (dated by TCRdb to the mid-2010s). Background for the entire study: In model experiments, template switching captured roughly one uniquely barcoded TCR beta cDNA molecule for every two T cells. Four age groups were formed from the donors: young (average approximately 15 years), middle-aged (around 40), aged (62) and long-lived (about 80). Donors of different ages were randomly distributed across sequencing lanes to avoid experimental bias. The study analyzed two additional independent replicas of 1 million unique cDNA reads from the same blood draw for two donors, one aged 18 to 30 and one aged 80 or older. Using deep sequencing normalized with unique cDNA molecular identifiers, the study measured how TCR beta repertoire diversity changes with age.

In the case of this clonotype: What this receptor recognizes is not known. A read error may explain this, as a much larger clone is one base away.

What the research found in general, with its limitations: Because donor CMV infection status was unknown, age-related changes in expanded clonotypes were potentially confounded. Compared with the aged group, more naive CD4+ T cells, fewer expanded clones and increased TCR diversity were shown by the long-lived group, suggesting age selection. The percentage of naive T cells measured by flow cytometry correlated strongly with observed TCR beta diversity. As age increased, observed TCR beta diversity per million T cells dropped in a roughly linear way, and a significant reduction was already evident by age 40. Estimates of total diversity based on one million sequenced T cells were considered lower bounds and underestimates. Because profiling used bulk unsorted PBMCs, naive and antigen-experienced compartments could not be compared conclusively.

Systemically healthy Caucasian individuals from Russia, around 38 in total and aged about 6 to 95 years, were included as donors. Around 9.8 milliliters of peripheral blood were collected from each donor into EDTA-treated Vacutainer tubes. Ficoll-Paque density-gradient centrifugation was used to isolate PBMCs, with at least 6.5 million per sample. Trizol reagent was used to extract total RNA from PBMCs, with at least 5 micrograms per sample. For every donor, flow cytometry on a PBMC aliquot measured the percentage of naive CD45RAhigh/CD27high T cells. Taken from cysteine to phenylalanine, the CDR3 has 17 residues. Just the 51-base CDR3 DNA is kept, in frame starting at base 1. The receptor library was made with 5' RACE. TCRdb lists the instrument as Illumina HiSeq 2500. A second PCR of roughly 7 to 11 cycles was performed with a sample-barcoded 5' primer and a J-beta primer mix. Each TCR beta cDNA molecule received a unique molecular identifier from a template-switch 5' adaptor carrying 12 random nucleotides. Each sample yielded at least 2.5 million CDR3-containing paired-end reads. First-strand cDNA synthesis was performed from all RNA using the Mint cDNA synthesis kit, with priming by a TRBC-specific oligonucleotide. After uracil-DNA glycosylase treatment, a first 18-cycle PCR used universal primers M1SS and BC2_uni_R on all cDNA. The authors' analysis ran thus. For normalization, 1 million high-quality reads were randomly selected from each sample, with every read carrying a distinct molecular identifier. Reads with shared molecular identifiers were discarded instead of being binned into consensus sequences. MiTCR, run with a Q25 quality threshold and the strictest error-elimination algorithm, handled CDR3 identification, clonotype clustering and error correction. Lower-bound total TCR beta diversity was estimated with a nonparametric unseen species model using Euler transformation. TCRdb passed the public sequencing reads through fastp at Q25 and MiXCR, retaining productive beta sequences. A single entry per CDR3 protein holds the most common genes and DNA from its merged rows. The V and J calls, along with clone size, are taken from TCRdb and not from the paper's own processing. Present in this sample are 800,000 to 950,000 distinct CDR3 sequences, around 34% of which were seen just once. The top ten constitute 13% of the sample.

This chain is built from TRBV21-1 and TRBJ2-3; the table calls TRBD2, which could not be checked here. TRBV21-1 is listed as a pseudogene. The TCR originated in a man younger than 30 in good health. The sequenced material came from blood. For the CDR3, the sequence is CASSKGSGSSQTDTQYF. In nucleotides, the sequence is TGTGCCAGCAGCAAAGGTAGCGGGAGTTCCCAGACAGATACGCAGTATTTT.